These 21 T cell receptor beta chains were sequenced from one sample in a study of glioma-infiltrating T cells. TCR alpha and beta CDR3 regions were amplified from RNA using iRepertoire nested multiplex PCR. TCRdb re-analysed the multiplex PCR reads in MiXCR, keeping a single row per CDR3 protein. Of 100,000 to 150,000 distinct CDR3 sequences listed, around 23% are singletons. Sample: glioma tissue, nonneoplastic brain tissue, or PBMCs (not recorded which). These receptors all stem from a human donor with low-grade glioma or glioblastoma, undergoing nonglioma brain surgery, or in good health (not recorded which).

On this clonotype: A much larger clonotype is one base distant, so this may be a read error. This chain joins TRBV27 and TRBJ1-1; maybe TRBD1 (6 bases). Germline CDR1 and CDR2: MNHEY and SMNVEV (reference sequence). This CDR3 region has 15 residues. The CDR3 reads CASIALSGARTEASF. CDR3 nucleotides: TGTGCCAGCATTGCTTTGTCAGGGGCGCGGACTGAAGCTTCCTTT.

This chain's CDR3 is CASSLGLAIGGGQYF. In DNA form, the CDR3 reads TGTGCCAGCAGCCTAGGACTAGCGATCGGGGGGGGCCAGTACTTC. The rearrangement links TRBV7-2 to TRBJ2-5; 9 nucleotides agree with TRBD2. This CDR3 has 15 residues. Germline assignment: CDR1 SGHTA and CDR2 FQGNSA. V lost 5 bases, J lost 10 bases, and 14 bases stayed unmatched.

This chain uses TRBV2 with TRBJ1-5, with 7 nucleotides matching TRBD1. This CDR3 is 15 amino acids long. Germline CDR1 is SNHLY and CDR2 is FYNNEI. V shed 7 bases, J shed 5 bases, and the junction held 11 bases outside the gene matches. CDR3 in DNA: TGTGCCAGCACCTACCTGGACAGGCTCGATCAGCCCCAGCATTTT. As protein: CASTYLDRLDQPQHF.

Concerning this clonotype itself: Possible read error: a much larger clone is one base away. This chain links TRBV15 with TRBJ2-6; D remains unclear. CDR3 length: 14 residues. Trimming left V 3 bases short and J 4 bases short, with 7 bases between. CDR1 is LNHNV, CDR2 YYDKDF, per germline (reference sequence). The CDR3, as DNA: TGTGCCACCAGCAGCCCTGCCGGGGCCAACGTCCTGACTTTC. It translates to CATSSPAGANVLTF.

There are many counts of this clonotype. The chain couples TRBV29-1 to TRBJ1-1; D ambiguous. Germline CDR1 is SQVTM and CDR2 is ANQGSEA. The CDR3 is 14 amino acids. V dropped 4 bases and J dropped 0 bases, with 12 bases sitting between them. Here the CDR3 reads CSVARTGMNTEAFF. CDR3 nucleotide sequence: TGCAGCGTTGCACGGACGGGGATGAACACTGAAGCTTTCTTT.

This clonotype was picked up many times. The CDR3 spells CASSPRTLGTQYF. CDR3 DNA: TGTGCCAGCAGCCCCCGAACCCTGGGTACGCAGTATTTT. V usage is TRBV7-3 and J usage is TRBJ2-3; the D is unclear. CDR3 size: 13 residues. V lost 5 bases and J 8 bases, leaving 14 bases between the germline ends. CDR1 SGHTA and CDR2 FQGTGA come from the germline V gene.

This chain links TRBV6-1 with TRBJ2-7; 7 positions match TRBD1. The CDR3 consists of 14 residues. The V gene end was trimmed by 3 bases and the J gene end by 5 bases; junction bases not matched to a gene: 7. Germline-derived CDR1 and CDR2 are MNHNS and SASEGT. This CDR3 reads CASSETTGFDEQYV. The CDR3, as DNA: TGTGCCAGCAGTGAGACGACAGGGTTCGACGAGCAGTACGTC.

Only a few counts were recorded for this clonotype. The V gene is TRBV7-9, the J gene TRBJ1-2; a possible D gene is TRBD1 (5 bases). CDR1 and CDR2 (germline): SEHNR, FQNEAQ (reference sequence). The CDR3 contains 15 residues. The ends were cut back, 6 bases at V and 4 bases at J, with 18 bases in the middle. In DNA form, the CDR3 reads TGTGCCAGCAGAAAACAGGCACGGACACCCTATGGCTACACCTTC. Translated, it gives CASRKQARTPYGYTF.

There are a few counts of this clonotype. J is TRBJ2-1 and V is TRBV4-1, with a possible D match to TRBD2 (6 bases). The germline V gene encodes CDR1 MGHRA and CDR2 YSYEKL. CDR3 size: 12 residues. V gave up 8 bases and J gave up 6 bases, with 11 bases separating them. This CDR3 reads CASEDYFNEQFF. As DNA, the CDR3 is TGCGCCAGCGAGGACTACTTCAATGAGCAGTTCTTC.

This clonotype appeared many times. The chain joins TRBV6-1 to TRBJ1-2; no definite D call. The CDR3 is 12 amino acids. V was shortened by 3 bases and J by 4 bases, with 6 bases between the two germline ends. The germline V gene has CDR1 MNHNS and CDR2 SASEGT. The CDR3 region is CASSEPRYGYTF. The CDR3, as DNA: TGTGCCAGCAGTGAGCCCCGCTATGGCTACACCTTC.

Concerning this clonotype: One end of the junction is discordant with germline, which a read error may explain. This chain joins TRBV6-6 and TRBJ2-5; D is ambiguous. Germline values: CDR1 MNHNY, CDR2 SVGAGI (reference sequence). The CDR3 length is 14 residues. CDR3 protein: CASSYESLQETKYF. The CDR3 DNA reads as TGTGCCAGCAGTTACGAGAGCCTTCAAGAGACCAAGTACTTC.

This clonotype was recorded at least ten times. V usage is TRBV28 and J usage is TRBJ2-3, with D perhaps matching TRBD1 or TRBD2 (5 bases each). This CDR3 contains 14 residues. Germline V CDR1 and CDR2: MDHEN, SYDVKM. The V gene lost 3 bases and the J gene lost 3 bases, with 10 bases spanning the gap. In DNA form, the CDR3 reads TGTGCCAGCAGTTTCTTTGAGGGGACAGATACGCAGTATTTT. This codes for CASSFFEGTDTQYF. The full variable domain, with the rest looked up from reference TRBV28 and TRBJ2-3, is DVKVTQSSRYLVKRTGEKVFLECVQDMDHENMFWYRQDPGLGLRLIYFSYDVKMKEKGDIPEGYSVSREKKERFSLILESASTNQTSMYLCASSFFEGTDTQYFGPGTRLTVL.

There are many counts of this clonotype. The chain uses TRBV27 and TRBJ1-4; D is undetermined. The CDR3 runs to 16 residues. Trimming cost V 6 bases and J 0 bases, with 14 bases left between them. Per germline, CDR1 MNHEY and CDR2 SMNVEV (reference sequence). CDR3 protein: CASSPGTSPTNEKLFF. The CDR3 bases are TGTGCCAGCAGCCCCGGAACTTCTCCAACTAATGAAAAACTGTTTTTT.

CDR3 region: CASSLQGIETQYF. The CDR3 DNA sequence: TGTGCCAGCAGTCTACAGGGCATCGAGACCCAGTACTTC. The chain joins TRBV27 to TRBJ2-5; D is possibly TRBD1 (6 bases). Germline CDR1 reads MNHEY; CDR2 reads SMNVEV (reference sequence). V shed 5 bases and J shed 5 bases, with 12 bases lying between them. The CDR3 is 13 amino acids.

In this sample, this clonotype turned up a few times. V gene TRBV28 combines with J gene TRBJ1-2, with TRBD1 identical over 10 bases. The CDR3 consists of 13 residues. V dropped 6 bases and J dropped 4; count of bases not matched to a gene: 2. In germline, CDR1 is MDHEN, CDR2 SYDVKM. The CDR3, as DNA: TGTGCCAGCAGGCGACAGGGGGCCTATGGCTACACCTTC. Encoded protein: CASRRQGAYGYTF.

This clonotype appeared a few times. The chain employs TRBV6-2 or TRBV6-3 and TRBJ2-4; D is perhaps TRBD2 (7 bases). The V end was cut by 8 bases, the J end by 6 bases, with 11 bases between. Germline loops: CDR1 MNHEY, CDR2 SVGEGT. This CDR3 spans 12 amino acids. Written as DNA, the CDR3 is TGTGCCAGCGGGGGGGCTCGAAACATTCAGTACTTC. This encodes CASGGARNIQYF.

This clonotype has only a few counts. V gene TRBV20-1 combines with J gene TRBJ2-5; 11 positions agree with TRBD2. V gave up 2 bases and J gave up 7 bases; unmatched junction bases: 6. CDR3 length equals 14 residues. The germline gives CDR1 DFQATT, CDR2 SNEGSKA (reference sequence). CDR3 nucleotides: TGCAGTGCTAGACTAGAGACTAGCGGGGCGACCCAGTACTTC. As protein: CSARLETSGATQYF.

The rearrangement links TRBV7-6 to TRBJ2-7; D gene unclear. Trimming took 4 bases from V and 2 from J, leaving 9 bases between them. This CDR3 is 13 amino acids long. CDR1 and CDR2 (germline): SGHVS, FNYEAQ. CDR3 sequence (DNA): TGTGCCAGCAGCTCGGACCGCACCTACGAGCAGTACGTC. Translating it yields CASSSDRTYEQYV.

This clonotype has a handful of counts. V and J are TRBV12-3 or TRBV12-4 and TRBJ1-1; TRBD1 might be the D (5 bases). Trimming removed 3 bases from V and 4 bases from J, with 15 bases in between. The CDR3 sequence is 15 residues long. CDR3 sequence reads: CASSFEQVGFTEAFF. CDR3 DNA sequence: TGTGCCAGCAGTTTCGAACAGGTTGGATTCACTGAAGCTTTCTTT.

The chain links TRBV7-9 to TRBJ1-1, with D perhaps TRBD1 (6 bases). Germline CDR1 SEHNR, CDR2 FQNEAQ (reference sequence). With 0 bases removed from V and 0 bases from J, the gap between germline ends came to 11 bases. This CDR3 spans 16 amino acids. CDR3 in amino acids: CASSLAGHSMNTEAFF. Here the CDR3 DNA reads TGTGCCAGCAGCTTAGCGGGACACTCCATGAACACTGAAGCTTTCTTT.

This clonotype appeared many times. CDR3 DNA: TGTGCCAGCAGTATAGGCCCGTCCTATGGCTACACCTTC. This codes for CASSIGPSYGYTF. J is TRBJ1-2 and V is TRBV25-1, with D unclear. V was pared by 5 bases and J by 4 bases, with 11 bases between. This CDR3 region has 13 residues. CDR1 is MGHDK and CDR2 is SYGVNS in the germline V gene.